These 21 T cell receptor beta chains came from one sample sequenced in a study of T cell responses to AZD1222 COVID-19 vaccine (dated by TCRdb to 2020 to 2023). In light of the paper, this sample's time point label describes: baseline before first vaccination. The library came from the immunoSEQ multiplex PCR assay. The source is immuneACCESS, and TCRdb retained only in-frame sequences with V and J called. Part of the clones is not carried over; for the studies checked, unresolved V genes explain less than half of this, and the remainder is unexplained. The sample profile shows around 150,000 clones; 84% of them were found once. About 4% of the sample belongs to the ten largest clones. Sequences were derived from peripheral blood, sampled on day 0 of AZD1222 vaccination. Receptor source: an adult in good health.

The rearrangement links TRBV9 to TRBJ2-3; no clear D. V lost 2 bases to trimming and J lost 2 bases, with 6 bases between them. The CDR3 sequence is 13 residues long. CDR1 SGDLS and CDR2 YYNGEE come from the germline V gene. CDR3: CASSVYLTDTQYF. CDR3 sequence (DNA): TGTGCCAGCAGCGTGTACCTCACAGATACGCAGTATTTT.

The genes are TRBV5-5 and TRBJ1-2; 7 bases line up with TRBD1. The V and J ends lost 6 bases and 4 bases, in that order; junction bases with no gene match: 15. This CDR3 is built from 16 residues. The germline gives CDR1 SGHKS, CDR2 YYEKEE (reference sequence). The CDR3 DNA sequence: TGTGCCAGCACCTCTCTCCCGACAGGGATCGGCTATGGCTACACCTTC. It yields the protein CASTSLPTGIGYGYTF. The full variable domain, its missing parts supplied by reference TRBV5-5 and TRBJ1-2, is DAGVTQSPTHLIKTRGQQVTLRCSPISGHKSVSWYQQVLGQGPQFIFQYYEKEERGRGNFPDRFSARQFPNYSSELNVNALLLGDSALYLCASTSLPTGIGYGYTFGSGTRLTVV.

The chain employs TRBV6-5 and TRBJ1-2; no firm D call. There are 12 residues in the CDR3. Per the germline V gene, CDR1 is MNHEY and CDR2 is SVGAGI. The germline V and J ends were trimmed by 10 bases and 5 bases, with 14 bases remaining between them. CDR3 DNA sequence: TGTGCCATCGTAGGGAGTTATTATGGCTACACCTTC. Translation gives CAIVGSYYGYTF.

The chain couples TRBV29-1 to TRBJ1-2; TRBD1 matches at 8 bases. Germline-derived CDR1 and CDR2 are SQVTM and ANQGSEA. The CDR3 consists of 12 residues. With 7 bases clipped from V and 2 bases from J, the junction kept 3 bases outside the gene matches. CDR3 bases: TGCAGCGCCCGGACAGGGAACTATGGCTACACCTTC. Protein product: CSARTGNYGYTF.

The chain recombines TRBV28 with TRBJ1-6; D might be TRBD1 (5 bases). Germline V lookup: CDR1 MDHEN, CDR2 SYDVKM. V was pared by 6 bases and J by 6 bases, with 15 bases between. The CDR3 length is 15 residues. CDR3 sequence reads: CASRSDSGANSPLHF. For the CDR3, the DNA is TGTGCCAGCAGATCCGACAGCGGAGCTAATTCACCCCTCCACTTT.

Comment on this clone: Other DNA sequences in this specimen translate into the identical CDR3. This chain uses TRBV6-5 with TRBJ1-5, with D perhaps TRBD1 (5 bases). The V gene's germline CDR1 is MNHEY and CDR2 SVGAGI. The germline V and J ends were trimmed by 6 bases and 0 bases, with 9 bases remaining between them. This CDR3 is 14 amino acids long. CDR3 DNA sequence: TGTGCCAGCAGGGGACGGATTAGCAATCAGCCCCAGCATTTT. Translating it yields CASRGRISNQPQHF.

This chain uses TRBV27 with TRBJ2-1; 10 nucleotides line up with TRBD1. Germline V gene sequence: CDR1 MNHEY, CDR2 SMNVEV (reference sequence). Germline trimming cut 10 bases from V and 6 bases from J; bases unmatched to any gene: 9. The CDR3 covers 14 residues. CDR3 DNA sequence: TGTGCCACAGCAAGGGACAGGGGAAGCAATGAGCAGTTCTTC. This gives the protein CATARDRGSNEQFF.

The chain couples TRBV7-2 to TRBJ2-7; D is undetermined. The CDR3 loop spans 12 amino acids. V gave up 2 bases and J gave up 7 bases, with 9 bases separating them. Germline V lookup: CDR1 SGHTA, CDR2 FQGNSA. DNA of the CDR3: TGTGCCAGCAGCTTATTAGGGATAGAGCAGTACTTC. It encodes CASSLLGIEQYF. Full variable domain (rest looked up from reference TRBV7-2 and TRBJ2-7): GAGVSQSPSNKVTEKGKDVELRCDPISGHTALYWYRQSLGQGLEFLIYFQGNSAPDKSGLPSDRFSAERTGGSVSTLTIQRTQQEDSAVYLCASSLLGIEQYFGPGTRLTVT.

The CDR3 region has the DNA TGTGCCACCCGAGTAGGTCTAATGAACACTGAAGCTTTCTTT. Encoded protein: CATRVGLMNTEAFF. The chain carries TRBV6-5 and TRBJ1-1; no definite D call. Trimming shortened V by 10 bases and J by 0 bases, and 15 bases separated the two germline ends. The CDR3 has 14 amino acids. The germline gives CDR1 MNHEY, CDR2 SVGAGI.

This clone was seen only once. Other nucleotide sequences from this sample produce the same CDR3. The CDR3 reads CASSPTGPSNQPQHF. For the CDR3, the DNA is TGTGCCAGCAGTCCGACAGGGCCCAGCAATCAGCCCCAGCATTTT. V is TRBV6-5 and J is TRBJ1-5, with 7 positions matching TRBD1. J lost 1 base, V lost 5 bases, and 5 bases had no gene match. The CDR3 runs to 15 residues. CDR1 and CDR2 from the germline V gene are MNHEY and SVGAGI.

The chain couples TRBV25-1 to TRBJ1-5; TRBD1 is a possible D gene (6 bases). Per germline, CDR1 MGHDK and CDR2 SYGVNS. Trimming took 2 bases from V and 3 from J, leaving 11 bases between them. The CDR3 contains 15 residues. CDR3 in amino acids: CASSEGAGVNQPQHF. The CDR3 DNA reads TGTGCCAGCAGTGAAGGGGCAGGGGTCAATCAGCCCCAGCATTTT.

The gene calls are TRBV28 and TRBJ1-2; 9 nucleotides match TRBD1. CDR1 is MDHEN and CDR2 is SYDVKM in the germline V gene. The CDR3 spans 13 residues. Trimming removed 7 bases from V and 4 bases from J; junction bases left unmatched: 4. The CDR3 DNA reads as TGTGCCAGCATCGGGACAGGGCCCTATGGCTACACCTTC. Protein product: CASIGTGPYGYTF.

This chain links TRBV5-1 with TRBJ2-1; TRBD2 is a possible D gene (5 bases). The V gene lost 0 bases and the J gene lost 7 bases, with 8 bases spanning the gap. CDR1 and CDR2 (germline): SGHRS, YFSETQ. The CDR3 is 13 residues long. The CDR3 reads CASSLAGLNEQFF. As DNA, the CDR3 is TGCGCCAGCAGCTTGGCGGGGTTAAATGAGCAGTTCTTC.

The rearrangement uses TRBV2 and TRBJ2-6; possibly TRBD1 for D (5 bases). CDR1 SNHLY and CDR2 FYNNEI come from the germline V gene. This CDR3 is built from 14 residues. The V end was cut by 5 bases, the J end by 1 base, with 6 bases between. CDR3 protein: CASSPGSGANVLTF. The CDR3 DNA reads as TGTGCCAGCAGTCCAGGGTCTGGGGCCAACGTCCTGACTTTC.

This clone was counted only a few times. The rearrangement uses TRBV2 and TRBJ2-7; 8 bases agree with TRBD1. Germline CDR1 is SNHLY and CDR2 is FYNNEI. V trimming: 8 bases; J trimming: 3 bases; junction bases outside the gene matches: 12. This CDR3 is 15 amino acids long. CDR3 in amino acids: CASRLGQGRLYEQYF. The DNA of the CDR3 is TGTGCCAGCCGACTCGGACAGGGACGTCTCTACGAGCAGTACTTC.

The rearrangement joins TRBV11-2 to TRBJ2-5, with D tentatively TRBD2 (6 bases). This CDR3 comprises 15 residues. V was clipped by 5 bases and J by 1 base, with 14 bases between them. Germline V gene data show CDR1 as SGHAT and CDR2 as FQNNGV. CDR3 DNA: TGTGCCAGCAGCCAGGAGGGGTCCCCCCAAGAGACCCAGTACTTC. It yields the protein CASSQEGSPQETQYF. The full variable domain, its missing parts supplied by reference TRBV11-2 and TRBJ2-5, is EAGVAQSPRYKIIEKRQSVAFWCNPISGHATLYWYQQILGQGPKLLIQFQNNGVVDDSQLPKDRFSAERLKGVDSTLKIQPAKLEDSAVYLCASSQEGSPQETQYFGPGTRLLVL.

In nucleotides, the CDR3 is TGTGCCAGCAGCGTCCCAGGGAGCTATGGCTACACCTTC. It specifies CASSVPGSYGYTF. The chain couples TRBV9 to TRBJ1-2; a weak D match, TRBD1 (5 bases). The germline V gene encodes CDR1 SGDLS and CDR2 YYNGEE. This CDR3 has 13 amino acids. V lost 2 bases and J lost 4, with 9 bases in between.

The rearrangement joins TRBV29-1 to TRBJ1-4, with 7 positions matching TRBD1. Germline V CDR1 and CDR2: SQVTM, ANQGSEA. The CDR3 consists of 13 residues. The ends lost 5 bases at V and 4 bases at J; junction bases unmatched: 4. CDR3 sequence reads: CSVRDSFNEKLFF. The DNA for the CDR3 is TGCAGCGTTAGGGACAGCTTTAATGAAAAACTGTTTTTT.

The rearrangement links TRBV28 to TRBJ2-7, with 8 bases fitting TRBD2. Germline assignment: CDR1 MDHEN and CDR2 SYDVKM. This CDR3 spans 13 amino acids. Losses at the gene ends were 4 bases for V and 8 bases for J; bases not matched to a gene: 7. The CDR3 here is CASSSGGGDQQYF. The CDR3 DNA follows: TGTGCCAGCAGTTCGGGAGGGGGGGACCAGCAGTACTTC. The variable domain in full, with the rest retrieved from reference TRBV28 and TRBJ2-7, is DVKVTQSSRYLVKRTGEKVFLECVQDMDHENMFWYRQDPGLGLRLIYFSYDVKMKEKGDIPEGYSVSREKKERFSLILESASTNQTSMYLCASSSGGGDQQYFGPGTRLTVT.

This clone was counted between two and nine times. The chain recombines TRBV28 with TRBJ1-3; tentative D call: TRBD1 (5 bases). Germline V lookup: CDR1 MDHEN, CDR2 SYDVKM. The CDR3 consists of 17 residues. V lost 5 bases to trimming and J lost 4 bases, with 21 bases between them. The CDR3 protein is CASSPSLGSGTGNTIYF. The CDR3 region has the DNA TGTGCCAGCAGTCCCTCCTTGGGTTCCGGGACGGGAAACACCATATATTTT.

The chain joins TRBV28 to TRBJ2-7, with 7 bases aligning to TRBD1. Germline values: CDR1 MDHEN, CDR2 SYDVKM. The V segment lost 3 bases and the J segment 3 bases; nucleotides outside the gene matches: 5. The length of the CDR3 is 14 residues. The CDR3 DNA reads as TGTGCCAGCAGTTTTGGTAACAGGGGCTACGAGCAGTACTTC. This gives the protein CASSFGNRGYEQYF.